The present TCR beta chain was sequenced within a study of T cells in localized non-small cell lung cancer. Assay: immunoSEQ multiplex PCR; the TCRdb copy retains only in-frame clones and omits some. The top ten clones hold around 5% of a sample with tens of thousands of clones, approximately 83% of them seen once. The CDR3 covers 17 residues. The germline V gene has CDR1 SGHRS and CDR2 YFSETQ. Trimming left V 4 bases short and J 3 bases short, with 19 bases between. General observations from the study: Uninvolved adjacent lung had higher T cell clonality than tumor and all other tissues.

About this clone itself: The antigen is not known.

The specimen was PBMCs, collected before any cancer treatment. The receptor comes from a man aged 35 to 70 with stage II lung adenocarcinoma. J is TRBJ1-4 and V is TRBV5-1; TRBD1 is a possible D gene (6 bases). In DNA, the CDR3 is TGCGCCAGCAGCCCCATTGGGGGGGCGGAAGCTAATGAAAAACTGTTTTTT. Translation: CASSPIGGAEANEKLFF. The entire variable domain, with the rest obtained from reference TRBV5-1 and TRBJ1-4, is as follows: KAGVTQTPRYLIKTRGQQVTLSCSPISGHRSVSWYQQTPGQGLQFLFEYFSETQRNKGNFPGRFSGRQFSNSRSEMNVSTLELGDSALYLCASSPIGGAEANEKLFFGSGTQLSVL.